One TCR beta chain is described in this entry. Treatment noted: around 19 received Ad26.COV2.S at low or high dose, single or two shots; roughly 5 received placebo; per-sample allocation not given. The study sampled participants on day 63 after the first vaccine or placebo injection. The data were obtained in a study of Ad26.COV2.S vaccination and SARS-CoV-2 variants. Study context: The trial was COV1001 and the donor's arm was Ad26.COV2.S. By the intramuscular route, Ad26.COV2.S was given once, or twice 56 days apart.

Germline V gives CDR1 LGHDT, CDR2 YNNKEL (reference sequence). The CDR3 contains 13 residues. After removal of 6 bases from V and 8 bases from J, the junction contained 9 bases not matched to a gene. Assay: immunoSEQ multiplex PCR; the TCRdb copy retains only in-frame clones and omits some. Of more than 400,000 clones listed, around 92% are singletons. The sequence was obtained from a person between 18 and 59 years old who received the Ad26.COV2.S COVID-19 vaccine or a placebo. The chain couples TRBV3-1 (or the pseudogene TRBV3-2) to TRBJ1-2; 7 bases align to TRBD1. Here the sequenced sample was peripheral blood, taken in a trial of Ad26.COV2.S vaccine versus placebo. The chain's CDR3 is CASRPGTVGGYTF. CDR3 in DNA: TGTGCCAGCAGACCTGGGACAGTTGGAGGCTACACCTTC.